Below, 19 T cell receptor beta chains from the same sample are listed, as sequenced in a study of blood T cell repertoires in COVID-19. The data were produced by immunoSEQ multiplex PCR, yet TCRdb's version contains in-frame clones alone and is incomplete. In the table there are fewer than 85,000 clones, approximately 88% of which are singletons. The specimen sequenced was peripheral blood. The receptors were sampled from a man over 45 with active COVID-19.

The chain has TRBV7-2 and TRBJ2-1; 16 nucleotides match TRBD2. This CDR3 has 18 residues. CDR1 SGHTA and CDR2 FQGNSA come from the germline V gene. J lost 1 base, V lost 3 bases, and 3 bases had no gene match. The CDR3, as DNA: TGTGCCAGCAGCTTTCCGGGACTAGCGGGAGGGTCCTACAATGAGCAGTTCTTC. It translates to CASSFPGLAGGSYNEQFF.

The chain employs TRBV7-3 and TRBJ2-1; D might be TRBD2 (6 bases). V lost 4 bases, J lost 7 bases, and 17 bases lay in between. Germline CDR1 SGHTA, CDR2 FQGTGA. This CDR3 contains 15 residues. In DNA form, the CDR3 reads TGTGCCAGCAGCTCTCCTAGCGTAGGGCGGAATGAGCAGTTCTTC. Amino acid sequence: CASSSPSVGRNEQFF.

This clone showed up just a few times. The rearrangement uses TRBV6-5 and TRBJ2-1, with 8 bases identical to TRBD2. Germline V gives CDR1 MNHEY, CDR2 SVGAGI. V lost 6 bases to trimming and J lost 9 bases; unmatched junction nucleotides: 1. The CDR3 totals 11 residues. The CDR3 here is CASRRGGEQFF. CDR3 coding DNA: TGTGCCAGCAGACGGGGGGGTGAGCAGTTCTTC.

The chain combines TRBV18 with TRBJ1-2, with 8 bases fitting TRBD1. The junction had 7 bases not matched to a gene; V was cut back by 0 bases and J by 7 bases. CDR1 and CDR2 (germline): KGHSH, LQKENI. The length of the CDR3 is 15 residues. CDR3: CASSPPRTGFSGYTF. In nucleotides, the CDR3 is TGTGCCAGCTCACCACCGAGGACAGGGTTCTCTGGCTACACCTTC.

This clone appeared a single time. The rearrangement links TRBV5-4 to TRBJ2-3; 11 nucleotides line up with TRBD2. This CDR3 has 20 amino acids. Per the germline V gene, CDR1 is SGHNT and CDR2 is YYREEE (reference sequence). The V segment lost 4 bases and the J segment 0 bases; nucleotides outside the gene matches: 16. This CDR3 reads CASSPGLAGWYLTSTDTQYF. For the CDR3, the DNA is TGTGCCAGCAGCCCCGGACTAGCGGGTTGGTATTTGACTAGCACAGATACGCAGTATTTT.

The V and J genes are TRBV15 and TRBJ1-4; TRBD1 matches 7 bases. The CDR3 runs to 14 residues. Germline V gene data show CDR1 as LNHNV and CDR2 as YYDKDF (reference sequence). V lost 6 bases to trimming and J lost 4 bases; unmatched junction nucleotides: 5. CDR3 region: CATRPDRRNEKLFF. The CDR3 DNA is TGTGCCACCAGACCGGACAGGCGTAATGAAAAACTGTTTTTT.

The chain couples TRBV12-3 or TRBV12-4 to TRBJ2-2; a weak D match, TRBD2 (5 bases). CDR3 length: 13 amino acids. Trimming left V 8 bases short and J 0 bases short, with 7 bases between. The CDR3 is CASRGSNTGELFF. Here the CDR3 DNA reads TGTGCCAGCCGGGGATCGAACACCGGGGAGCTGTTTTTT.

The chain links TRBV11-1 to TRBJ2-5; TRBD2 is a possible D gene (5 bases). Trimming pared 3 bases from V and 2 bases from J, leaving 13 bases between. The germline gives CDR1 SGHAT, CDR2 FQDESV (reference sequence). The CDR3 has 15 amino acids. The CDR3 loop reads CASSFGETLQETQYF. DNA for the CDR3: TGTGCCAGCAGCTTTGGGGAGACCTTACAAGAGACCCAGTACTTC.

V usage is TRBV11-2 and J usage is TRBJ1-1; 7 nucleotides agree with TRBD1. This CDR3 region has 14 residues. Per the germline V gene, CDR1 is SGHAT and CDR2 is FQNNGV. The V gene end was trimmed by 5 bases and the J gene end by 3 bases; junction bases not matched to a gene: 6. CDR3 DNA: TGTGCCAGCAGCCCGACAGGGCGGGACACTGAAGCTTTCTTT. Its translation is CASSPTGRDTEAFF.

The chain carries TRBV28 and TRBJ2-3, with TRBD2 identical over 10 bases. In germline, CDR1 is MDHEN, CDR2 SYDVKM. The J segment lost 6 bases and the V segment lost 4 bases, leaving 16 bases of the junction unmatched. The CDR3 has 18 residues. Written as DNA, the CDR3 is TGTGCCAGCAGTTCGCTCCCCGGGCTAGCGGGAGTCGGTGATACGCAGTATTTT. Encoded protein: CASSSLPGLAGVGDTQYF.

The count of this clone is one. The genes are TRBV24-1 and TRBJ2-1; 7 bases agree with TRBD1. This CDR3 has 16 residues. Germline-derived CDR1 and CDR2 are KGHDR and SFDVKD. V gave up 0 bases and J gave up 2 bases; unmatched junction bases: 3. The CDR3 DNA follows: TGTGCCACCAGTGATTTGAGTGGGACAGCCTACAATGAGCAGTTCTTC. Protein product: CATSDLSGTAYNEQFF.

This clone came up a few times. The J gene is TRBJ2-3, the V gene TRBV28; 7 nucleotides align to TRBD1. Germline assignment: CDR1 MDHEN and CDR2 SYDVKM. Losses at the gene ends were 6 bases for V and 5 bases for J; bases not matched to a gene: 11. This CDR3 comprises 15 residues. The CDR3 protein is CASSVDRENGDTQYF. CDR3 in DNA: TGTGCCAGCAGCGTAGACAGGGAAAATGGAGATACGCAGTATTTT.

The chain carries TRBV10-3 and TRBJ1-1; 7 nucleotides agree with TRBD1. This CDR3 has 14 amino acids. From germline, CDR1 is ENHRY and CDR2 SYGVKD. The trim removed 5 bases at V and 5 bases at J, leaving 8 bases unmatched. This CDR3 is CAISSRDSRTEAFF. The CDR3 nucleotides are TGTGCCATCAGTAGCCGGGACAGCAGGACTGAAGCTTTCTTT.

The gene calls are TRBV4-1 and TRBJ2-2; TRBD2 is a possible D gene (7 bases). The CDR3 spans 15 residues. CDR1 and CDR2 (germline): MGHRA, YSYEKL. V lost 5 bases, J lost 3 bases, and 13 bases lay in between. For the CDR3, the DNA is TGCGCCAGCAGCGGATGGGGGGGGCACACCGGGGAGCTGTTTTTT. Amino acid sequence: CASSGWGGHTGELFF.

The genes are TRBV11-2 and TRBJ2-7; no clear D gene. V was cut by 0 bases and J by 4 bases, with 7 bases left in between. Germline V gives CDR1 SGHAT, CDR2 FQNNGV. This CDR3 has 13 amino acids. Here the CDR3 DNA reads TGTGCCAGCAGCTTAGATTCAGATTACGAGCAGTACTTC. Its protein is CASSLDSDYEQYF.

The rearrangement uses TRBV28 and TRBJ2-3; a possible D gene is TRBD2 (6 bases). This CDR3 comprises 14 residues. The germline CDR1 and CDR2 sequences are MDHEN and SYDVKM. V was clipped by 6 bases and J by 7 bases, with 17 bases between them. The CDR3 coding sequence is TGTGCCAGCAGCGGGGGTCGGGGATTGAATACGCAGTATTTT. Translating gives CASSGGRGLNTQYF.

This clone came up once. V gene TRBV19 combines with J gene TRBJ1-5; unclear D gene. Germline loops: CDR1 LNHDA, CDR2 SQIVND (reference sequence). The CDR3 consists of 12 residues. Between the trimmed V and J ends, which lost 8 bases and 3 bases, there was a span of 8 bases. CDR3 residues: CASDKHNQPQHF. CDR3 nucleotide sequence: TGTGCCAGTGATAAACACAATCAGCCCCAGCATTTT.

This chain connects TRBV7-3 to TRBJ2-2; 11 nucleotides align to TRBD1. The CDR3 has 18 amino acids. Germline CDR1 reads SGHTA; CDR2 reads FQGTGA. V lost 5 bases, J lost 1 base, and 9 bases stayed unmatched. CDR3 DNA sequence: TGTGCCAGCAGCGTTACCGGGACAGGGGGATTGAACACCGGGGAGCTGTTTTTT. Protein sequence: CASSVTGTGGLNTGELFF. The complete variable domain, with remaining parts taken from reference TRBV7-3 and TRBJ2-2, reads GAGVSQTPSNKVTEKGKYVELRCDPISGHTALYWYRQSLGQGPEFLIYFQGTGAADDSGLPNDRFFAVRPEGSVSTLKIQRTERGDSAVYLCASSVTGTGGLNTGELFFGEGSRLTVL.

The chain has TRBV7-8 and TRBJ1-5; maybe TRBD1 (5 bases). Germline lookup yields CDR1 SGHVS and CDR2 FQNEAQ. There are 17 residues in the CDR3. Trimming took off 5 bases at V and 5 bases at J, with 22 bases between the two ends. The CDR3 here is CASSASAGQGRDQPQHF. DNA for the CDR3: TGTGCCAGCAGCGCGTCGGCAGGGCAGGGCCGTGATCAGCCCCAGCATTTT.